Listed below are T cell receptor beta chains from one sample, sequenced in a study of blood T cell repertoires in COVID-19. Using immunoSEQ multiplex PCR, the repertoire was profiled, and TCRdb retains in-frame clones only, with some absent. The sample has 180,000 or so clones; 85% are singletons. Sequenced material: peripheral blood. The receptor set was obtained from a woman aged 60-70 years with acute or convalescent COVID-19. CDR3s include the opening cysteine and the closing phenylalanine or tryptophan. Fields, in order: J gene, V gene, CDR3 length, CDR3 protein.

TRBJ2-7	TRBV25-1	12	CASSLVEREQYF
TRBJ1-6	TRBV30	12	CAWSVPGGALHF
TRBJ2-1	TRBV30	17	CAWSQASGSVSYNEQFF
TRBJ2-1	TRBV5-1	17	CASRNRAALLSYNEQFF
TRBJ2-1	TRBV7-9	16	CASRGTSGRGHNEQFF
TRBJ2-1	TRBV5-4	13	CASSLPSAYEQFF
TRBJ1-1	TRBV6-2/TRBV6-3	18	CASSYFSSGAGLGTEAFF
TRBJ2-1	TRBV5-1	15	CASSLATGAASEQFF
TRBJ1-1	TRBV28	16	CASSSRQGRKNTEAFF
TRBJ2-7	TRBV19	14	CASSSGQGIYEQYF